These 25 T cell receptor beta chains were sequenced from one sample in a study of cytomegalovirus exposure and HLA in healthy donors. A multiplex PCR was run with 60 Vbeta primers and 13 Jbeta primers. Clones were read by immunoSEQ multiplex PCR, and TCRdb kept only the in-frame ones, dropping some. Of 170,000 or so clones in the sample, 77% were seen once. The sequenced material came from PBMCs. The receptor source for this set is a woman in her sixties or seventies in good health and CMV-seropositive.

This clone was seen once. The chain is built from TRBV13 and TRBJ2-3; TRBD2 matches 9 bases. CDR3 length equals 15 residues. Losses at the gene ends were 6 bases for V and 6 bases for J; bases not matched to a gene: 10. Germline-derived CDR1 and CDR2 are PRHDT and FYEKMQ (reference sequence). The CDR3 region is CASRLPGLAADTQYF. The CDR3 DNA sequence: TGTGCCAGCAGACTACCGGGACTAGCAGCGGATACGCAGTATTTT.

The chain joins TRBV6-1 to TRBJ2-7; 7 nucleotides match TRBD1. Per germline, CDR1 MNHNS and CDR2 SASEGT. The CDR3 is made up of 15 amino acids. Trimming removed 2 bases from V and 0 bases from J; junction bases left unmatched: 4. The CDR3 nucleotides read TGTGCCAGCAGTGAAACGACAGGGTACTCCTACGAGCAGTACTTC. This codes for CASSETTGYSYEQYF.

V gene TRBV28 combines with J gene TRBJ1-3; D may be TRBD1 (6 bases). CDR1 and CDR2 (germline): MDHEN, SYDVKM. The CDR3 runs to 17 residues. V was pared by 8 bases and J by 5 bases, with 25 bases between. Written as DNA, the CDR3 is TGTGCCAGCCAAGGGGCGCAGGGGACGGGGACCCGAAACACCATATATTTT. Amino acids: CASQGAQGTGTRNTIYF.

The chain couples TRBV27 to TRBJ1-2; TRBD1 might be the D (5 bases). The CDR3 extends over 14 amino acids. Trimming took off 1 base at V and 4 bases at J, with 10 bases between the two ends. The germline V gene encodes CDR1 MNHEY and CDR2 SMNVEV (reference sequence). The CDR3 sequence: CASSLYPGPYGYTF. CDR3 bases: TGTGCCAGCAGTTTATATCCAGGGCCCTATGGCTACACCTTC.

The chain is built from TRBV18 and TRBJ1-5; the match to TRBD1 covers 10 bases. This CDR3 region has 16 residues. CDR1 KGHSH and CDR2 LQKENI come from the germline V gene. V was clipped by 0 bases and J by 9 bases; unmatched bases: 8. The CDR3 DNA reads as TGTGCCAGCTCACCACCGGGGACAGGGGAGGGATTGCCCCAGCATTTT. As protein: CASSPPGTGEGLPQHF. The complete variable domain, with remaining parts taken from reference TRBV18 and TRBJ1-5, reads NAGVMQNPRHLVRRRGQEARLRCSPMKGHSHVYWYRQLPEEGLKFMVYLQKENIIDESGMPKERFSAEFPKEGPSILRIQQVVRGDSAAYFCASSPPGTGEGLPQHFGDGTRLSIL.

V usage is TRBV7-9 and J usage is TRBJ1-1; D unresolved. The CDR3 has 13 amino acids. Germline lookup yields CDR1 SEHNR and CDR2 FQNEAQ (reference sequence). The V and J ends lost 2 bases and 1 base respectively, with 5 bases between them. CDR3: CASSLQWNTEAFF. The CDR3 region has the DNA TGTGCCAGCAGCTTACAGTGGAACACTGAAGCTTTCTTT.

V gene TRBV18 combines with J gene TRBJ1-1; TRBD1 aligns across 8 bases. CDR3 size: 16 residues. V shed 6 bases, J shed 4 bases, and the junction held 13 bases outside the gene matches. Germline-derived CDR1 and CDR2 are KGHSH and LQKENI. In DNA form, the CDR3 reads TGTGCCAGCTCCCAAGGGGTGGACAGGGCTGGCACTGAAGCTTTCTTT. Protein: CASSQGVDRAGTEAFF.

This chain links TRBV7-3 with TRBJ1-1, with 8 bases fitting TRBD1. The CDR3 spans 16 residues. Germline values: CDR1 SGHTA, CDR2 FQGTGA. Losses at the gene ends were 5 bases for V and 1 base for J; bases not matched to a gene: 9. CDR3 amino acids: CASSRYGQGRNTEAFF. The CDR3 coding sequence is TGTGCCAGCAGCAGATATGGACAGGGAAGGAACACTGAAGCTTTCTTT. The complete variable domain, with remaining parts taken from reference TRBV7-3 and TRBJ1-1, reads GAGVSQTPSNKVTEKGKYVELRCDPISGHTALYWYRQSLGQGPEFLIYFQGTGAADDSGLPNDRFFAVRPEGSVSTLKIQRTERGDSAVYLCASSRYGQGRNTEAFFGQGTRLTVV.

CDR3 region: CASSGGQGNYGYTF. The CDR3 DNA sequence: TGTGCCAGCAGCGGCGGACAGGGTAATTATGGCTACACCTTC. J is TRBJ1-2 and V is TRBV7-2, with 8 bases matching TRBD1. The trim removed 5 bases at V and 5 bases at J, leaving 7 bases unmatched. Germline-derived CDR1 and CDR2 are SGHTA and FQGNSA. The CDR3 consists of 14 residues.

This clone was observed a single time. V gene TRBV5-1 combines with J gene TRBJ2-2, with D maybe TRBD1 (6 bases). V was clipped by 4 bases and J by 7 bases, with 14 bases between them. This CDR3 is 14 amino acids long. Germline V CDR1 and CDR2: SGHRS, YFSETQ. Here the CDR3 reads CASSATGISGELFF. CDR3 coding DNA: TGCGCCAGCAGCGCTACAGGGATAAGCGGGGAGCTGTTTTTT. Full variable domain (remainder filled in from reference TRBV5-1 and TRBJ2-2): KAGVTQTPRYLIKTRGQQVTLSCSPISGHRSVSWYQQTPGQGLQFLFEYFSETQRNKGNFPGRFSGRQFSNSRSEMNVSTLELGDSALYLCASSATGISGELFFGEGSRLTVL.

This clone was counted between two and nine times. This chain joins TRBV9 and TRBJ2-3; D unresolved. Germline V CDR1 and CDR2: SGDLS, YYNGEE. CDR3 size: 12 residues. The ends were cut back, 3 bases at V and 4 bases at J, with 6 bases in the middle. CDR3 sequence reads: CASSGYSDTQYF. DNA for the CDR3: TGTGCCAGCAGCGGGTACTCAGATACGCAGTATTTT.

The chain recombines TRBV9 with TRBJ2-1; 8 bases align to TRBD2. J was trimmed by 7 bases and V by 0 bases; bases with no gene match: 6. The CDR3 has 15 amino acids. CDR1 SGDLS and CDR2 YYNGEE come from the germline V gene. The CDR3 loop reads CASSVGLASGNEQFF. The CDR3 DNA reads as TGTGCCAGCAGCGTAGGACTAGCGTCGGGTAATGAGCAGTTCTTC.

CDR3 coding DNA: TGTGCCAGCAGTCTCGGGAGCCCTGGAAACACCATATATTTT. This translates into CASSLGSPGNTIYF. This chain links TRBV9 with TRBJ1-3; no definite D call. This CDR3 spans 14 amino acids. Germline lookup yields CDR1 SGDLS and CDR2 YYNGEE. V was shortened by 5 bases and J by 2 bases, with 11 bases between the two germline ends.

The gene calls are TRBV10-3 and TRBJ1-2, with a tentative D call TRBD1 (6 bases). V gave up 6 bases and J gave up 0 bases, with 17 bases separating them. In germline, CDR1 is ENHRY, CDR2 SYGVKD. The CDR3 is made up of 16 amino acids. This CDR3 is CAIRGGKGESNYGYTF. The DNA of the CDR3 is TGTGCCATCAGGGGGGGGAAGGGGGAATCTAACTATGGCTACACCTTC.

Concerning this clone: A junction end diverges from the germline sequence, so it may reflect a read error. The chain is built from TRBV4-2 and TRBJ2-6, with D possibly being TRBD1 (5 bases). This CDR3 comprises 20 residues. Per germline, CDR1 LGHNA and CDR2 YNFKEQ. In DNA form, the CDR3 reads TGTGCCAGCAGCCAAGAGCCGCGGAGTTCAGCCTTCTCTGGGGCCAACGGCCTGACTTTC. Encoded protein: CASSQEPRSSAFSGANGLTF.

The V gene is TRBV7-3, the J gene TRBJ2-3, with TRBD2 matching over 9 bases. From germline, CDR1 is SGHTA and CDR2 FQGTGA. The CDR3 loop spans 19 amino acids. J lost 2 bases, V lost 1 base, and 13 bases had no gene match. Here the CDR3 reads CASSLIPTGLAGATDTQYF. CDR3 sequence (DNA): TGTGCCAGCAGCTTAATACCAACCGGGTTAGCGGGAGCCACAGATACGCAGTATTTT.

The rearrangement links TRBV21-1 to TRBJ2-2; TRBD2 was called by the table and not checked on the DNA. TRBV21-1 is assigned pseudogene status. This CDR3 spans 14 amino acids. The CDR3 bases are TGTGCCACCCCCCGGGATCGGGAAACCGGGGAGCTGTTTTTT. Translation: CATPRDRETGELFF.

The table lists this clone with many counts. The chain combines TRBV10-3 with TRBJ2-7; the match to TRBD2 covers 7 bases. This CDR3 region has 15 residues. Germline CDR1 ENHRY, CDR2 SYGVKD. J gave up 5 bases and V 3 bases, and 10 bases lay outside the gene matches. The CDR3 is CAISEGGRARNEQYF. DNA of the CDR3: TGTGCCATCAGTGAAGGTGGGAGGGCCCGGAACGAGCAGTACTTC.

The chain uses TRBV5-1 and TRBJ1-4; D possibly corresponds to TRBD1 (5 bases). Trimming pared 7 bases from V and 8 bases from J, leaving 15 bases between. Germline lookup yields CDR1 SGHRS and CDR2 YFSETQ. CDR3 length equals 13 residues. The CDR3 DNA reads TGCGCCAGCTCCCCAAGGGGCTACGAAAAACTGTTTTTT. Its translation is CASSPRGYEKLFF. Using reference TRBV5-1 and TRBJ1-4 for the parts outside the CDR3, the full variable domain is KAGVTQTPRYLIKTRGQQVTLSCSPISGHRSVSWYQQTPGQGLQFLFEYFSETQRNKGNFPGRFSGRQFSNSRSEMNVSTLELGDSALYLCASSPRGYEKLFFGSGTQLSVL.

This CDR3 is CASSSRTGVSYNSPLHF. In DNA form, the CDR3 reads TGTGCCAGCAGTTCCCGAACAGGGGTATCCTATAATTCACCCCTCCACTTT. The chain couples TRBV27 to TRBJ1-6; 7 positions agree with TRBD1. The CDR3 is 17 residues long. Trimming took 4 bases from V and 1 from J; bases not matched to a gene: 7. Germline V gives CDR1 MNHEY, CDR2 SMNVEV (reference sequence).

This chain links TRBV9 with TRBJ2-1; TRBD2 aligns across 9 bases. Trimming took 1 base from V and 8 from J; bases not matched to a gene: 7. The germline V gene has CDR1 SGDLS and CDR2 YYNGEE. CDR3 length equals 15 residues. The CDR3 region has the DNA TGTGCCAGCAGCGTATTTAGCGGGAGTTTTGATGAGCAGTTCTTC. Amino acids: CASSVFSGSFDEQFF.

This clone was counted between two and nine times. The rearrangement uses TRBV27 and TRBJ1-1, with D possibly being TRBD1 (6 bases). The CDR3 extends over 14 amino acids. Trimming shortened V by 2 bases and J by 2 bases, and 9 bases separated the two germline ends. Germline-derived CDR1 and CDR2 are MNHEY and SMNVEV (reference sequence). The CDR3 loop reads CASSLTTGNTEAFF. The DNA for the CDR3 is TGTGCCAGCAGTTTAACGACAGGTAACACTGAAGCTTTCTTT.

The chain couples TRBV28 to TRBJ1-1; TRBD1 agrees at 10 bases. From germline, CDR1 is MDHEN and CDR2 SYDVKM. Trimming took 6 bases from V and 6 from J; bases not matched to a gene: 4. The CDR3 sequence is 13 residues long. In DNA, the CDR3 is TGTGCCAGCAGGACAGGGGGCCGCCCTGAAGCTTTCTTT. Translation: CASRTGGRPEAFF.

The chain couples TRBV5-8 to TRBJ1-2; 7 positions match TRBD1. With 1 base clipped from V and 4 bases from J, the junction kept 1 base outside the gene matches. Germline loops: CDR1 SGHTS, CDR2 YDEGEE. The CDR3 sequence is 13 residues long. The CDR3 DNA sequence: TGTGCCAGCAGCTTGAGACAGGGCTATGGCTACACCTTC. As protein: CASSLRQGYGYTF. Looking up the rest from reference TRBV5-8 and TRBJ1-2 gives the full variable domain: EAGVTQSPTHLIKTRGQQATLRCSPISGHTSVYWYQQALGLGLQFLLWYDEGEERNRGNFPPRFSGRQFPNYSSELNVNALELEDSALYLCASSLRQGYGYTFGSGTRLTVV.

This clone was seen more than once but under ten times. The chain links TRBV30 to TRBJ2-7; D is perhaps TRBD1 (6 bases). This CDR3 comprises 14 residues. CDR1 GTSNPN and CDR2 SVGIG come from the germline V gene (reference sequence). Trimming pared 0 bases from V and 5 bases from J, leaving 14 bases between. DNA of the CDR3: TGTGCCTGGAGTGTTCGAAGACAGGAGAACGAGCAGTACTTC. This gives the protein CAWSVRRQENEQYF.